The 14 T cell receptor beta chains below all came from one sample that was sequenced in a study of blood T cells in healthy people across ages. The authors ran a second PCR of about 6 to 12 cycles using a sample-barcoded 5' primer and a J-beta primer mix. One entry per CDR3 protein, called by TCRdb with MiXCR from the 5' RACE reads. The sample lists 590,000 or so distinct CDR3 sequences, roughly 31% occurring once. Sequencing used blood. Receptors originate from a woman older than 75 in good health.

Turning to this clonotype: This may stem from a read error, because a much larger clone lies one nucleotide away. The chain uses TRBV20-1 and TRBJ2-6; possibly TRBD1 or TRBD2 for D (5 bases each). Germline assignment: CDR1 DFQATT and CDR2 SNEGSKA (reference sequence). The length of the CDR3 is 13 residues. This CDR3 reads CSAMTSGANVRTF. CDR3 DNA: TGCAGTGCTATGACATCCGGGGCCAACGTCCGGACTTTC.

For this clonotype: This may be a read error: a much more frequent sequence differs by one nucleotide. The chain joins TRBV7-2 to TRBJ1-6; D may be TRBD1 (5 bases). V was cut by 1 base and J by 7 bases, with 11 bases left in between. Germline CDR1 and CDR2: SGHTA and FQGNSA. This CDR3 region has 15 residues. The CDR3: CASSLERTTNSPLHF. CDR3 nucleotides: TGTGCCAGCAGCTTAGAACGGACAACCAATTCACCCCTCCACTTT. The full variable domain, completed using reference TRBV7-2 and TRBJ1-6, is GAGVSQSPSNKVTEKGKDVELRCDPISGHTALYWYRQSLGQGLEFLIYFQGNSAPDKSGLPSDRFSAERTGGSVSTLTIQRTQQEDSAVYLCASSLERTTNSPLHFGNGTRLTVT.

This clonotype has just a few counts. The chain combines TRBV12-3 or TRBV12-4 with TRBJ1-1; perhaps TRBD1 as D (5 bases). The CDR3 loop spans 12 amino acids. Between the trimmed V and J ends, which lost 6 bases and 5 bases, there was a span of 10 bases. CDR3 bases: TGTGCCAGCAGCGAAGGGGATACTGAAGCTTTCTTT. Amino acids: CASSEGDTEAFF.

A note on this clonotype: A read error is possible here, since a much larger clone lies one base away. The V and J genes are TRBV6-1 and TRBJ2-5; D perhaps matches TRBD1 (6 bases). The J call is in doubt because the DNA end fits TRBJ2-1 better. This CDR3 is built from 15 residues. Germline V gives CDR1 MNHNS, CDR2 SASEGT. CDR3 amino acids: CASSISTGNQETQFF. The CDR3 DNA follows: TGTGCCAGCAGTATTTCGACAGGAAACCAAGAGACCCAGTTCTTC.

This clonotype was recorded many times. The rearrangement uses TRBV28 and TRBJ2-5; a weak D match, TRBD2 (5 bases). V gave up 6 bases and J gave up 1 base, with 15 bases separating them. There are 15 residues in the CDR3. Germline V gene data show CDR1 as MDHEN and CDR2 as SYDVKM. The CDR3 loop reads CASSDYPQVQETQYF. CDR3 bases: TGTGCCAGCAGCGACTATCCCCAGGTCCAAGAGACCCAGTACTTC.

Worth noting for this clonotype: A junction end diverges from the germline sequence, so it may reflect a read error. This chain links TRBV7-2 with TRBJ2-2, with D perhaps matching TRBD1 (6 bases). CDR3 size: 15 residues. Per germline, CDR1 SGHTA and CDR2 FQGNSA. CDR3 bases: TGTGCCAGCAGCTTCAGGGGCCCGAACCCCGGGGAGCTGTTTTTT. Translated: CASSFRGPNPGELFF.

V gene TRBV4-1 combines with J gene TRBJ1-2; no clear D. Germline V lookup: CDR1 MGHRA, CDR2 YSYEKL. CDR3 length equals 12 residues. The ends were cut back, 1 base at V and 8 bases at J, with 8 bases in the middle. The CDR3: CASSQGAAGYTF. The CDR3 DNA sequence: TGCGCCAGCAGCCAAGGGGCAGCCGGCTACACCTTC.

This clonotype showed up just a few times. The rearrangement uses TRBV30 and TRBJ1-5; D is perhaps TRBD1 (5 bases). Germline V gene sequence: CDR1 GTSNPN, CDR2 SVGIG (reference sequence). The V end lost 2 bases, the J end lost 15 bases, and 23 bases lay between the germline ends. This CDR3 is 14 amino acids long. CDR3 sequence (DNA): TGTGCCTGGAGTCGCTCCAGGGAGGCGTCGATCAGGCATTTT. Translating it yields CAWSRSREASIRHF.

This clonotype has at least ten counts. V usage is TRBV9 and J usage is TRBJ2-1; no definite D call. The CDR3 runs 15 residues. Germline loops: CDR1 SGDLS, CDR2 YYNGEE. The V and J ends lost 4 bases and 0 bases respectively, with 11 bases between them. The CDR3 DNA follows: TGTGCCAGCAGCCCTCGGACGGTCTCCTACAATGAGCAGTTCTTC. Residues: CASSPRTVSYNEQFF.

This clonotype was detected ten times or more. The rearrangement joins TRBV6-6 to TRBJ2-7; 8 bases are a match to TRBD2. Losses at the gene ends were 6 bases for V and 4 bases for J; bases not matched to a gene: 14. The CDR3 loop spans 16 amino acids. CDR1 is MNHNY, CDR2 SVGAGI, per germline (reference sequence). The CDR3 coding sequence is TGTGCCAGCAGCCCTAAAGGCGGGGGGACCCCGTACGAGCAGTACTTC. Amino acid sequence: CASSPKGGGTPYEQYF.

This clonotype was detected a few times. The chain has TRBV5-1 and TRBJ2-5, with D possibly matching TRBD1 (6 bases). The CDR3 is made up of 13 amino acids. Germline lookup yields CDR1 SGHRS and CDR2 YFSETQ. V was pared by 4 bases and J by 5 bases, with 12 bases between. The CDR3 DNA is TGCGCCAGCAGCGCAGGGGTGGGGGAGACCCAGTACTTC. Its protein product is CASSAGVGETQYF.

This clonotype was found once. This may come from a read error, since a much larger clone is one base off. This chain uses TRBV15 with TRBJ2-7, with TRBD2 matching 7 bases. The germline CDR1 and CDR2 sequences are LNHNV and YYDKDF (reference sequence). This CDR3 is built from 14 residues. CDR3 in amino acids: CTTSRKRGVYEQYF. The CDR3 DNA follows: TGTACCACCAGCAGGAAACGGGGGGTCTACGAGCAGTACTTC.

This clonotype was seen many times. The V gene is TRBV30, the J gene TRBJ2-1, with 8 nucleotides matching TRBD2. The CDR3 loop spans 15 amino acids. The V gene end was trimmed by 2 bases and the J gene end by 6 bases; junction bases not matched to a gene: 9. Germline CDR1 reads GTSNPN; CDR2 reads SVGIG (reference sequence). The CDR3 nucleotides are TGTGCCTGGAGTCCGCTGGCGGGGGGCTTCAATGAGCAGTTCTTC. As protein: CAWSPLAGGFNEQFF.

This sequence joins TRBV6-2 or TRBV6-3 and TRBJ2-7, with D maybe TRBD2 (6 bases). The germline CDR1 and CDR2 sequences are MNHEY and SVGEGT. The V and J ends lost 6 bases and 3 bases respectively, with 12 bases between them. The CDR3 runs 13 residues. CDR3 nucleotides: TGTGCCAGCAGCCTCAGGGAGGACTACGAGCAGTACTTC. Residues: CASSLREDYEQYF.